A selection of T cell receptor beta chains follows, all from one sample in a study of Ad26.COV2.S vaccination and SARS-CoV-2 variants. Here immunoSEQ multiplex PCR was the method, and the copy in TCRdb shows in-frame clones only, minus some. The sample contains approximately 420,000 clones, roughly nine tenths of which appear only once. The source material was peripheral blood, sampled in a trial of Ad26.COV2.S vaccine versus placebo. These receptors were taken from a person aged 18-60 years who received the Ad26.COV2.S COVID-19 vaccine or a placebo. Both conserved end residues are part of each CDR3.

>TRBV10-3
CAIRPGRGTEAFF
>TRBV2
CASSEGGATYNEQFF
>TRBV7-2
CASSLGQGYSPLHF
>TRBV5-8
CASSASGRNYGYTF
>TRBV6-5
CASSSGGWNEQFF
>TRBV6-4
CASSVYGGGNQPQHF
>TRBV4-1
CASSRLTTGRKEKLFF
>TRBV18
CASSAGTGYLLSNQPQHF
>TRBV7-2
CASSPVAGGSYEQYF
>TRBV4-1
CASSQAGPLGEKLFF
>TRBV11-3
CASSLIAGGHNEQFF
>TRBV30
CASTFGYNSPLHF
>TRBV3-1/TRBV3-2
CASSLSQNYEQYF
>TRBV11-2
CASSPRGGAYTQYF
>TRBV5-1
CASSLGQTATNEKLFF
>TRBV23-1
CASSQWGETNTGELFF
>TRBV9
CASSASGGATDTQYF